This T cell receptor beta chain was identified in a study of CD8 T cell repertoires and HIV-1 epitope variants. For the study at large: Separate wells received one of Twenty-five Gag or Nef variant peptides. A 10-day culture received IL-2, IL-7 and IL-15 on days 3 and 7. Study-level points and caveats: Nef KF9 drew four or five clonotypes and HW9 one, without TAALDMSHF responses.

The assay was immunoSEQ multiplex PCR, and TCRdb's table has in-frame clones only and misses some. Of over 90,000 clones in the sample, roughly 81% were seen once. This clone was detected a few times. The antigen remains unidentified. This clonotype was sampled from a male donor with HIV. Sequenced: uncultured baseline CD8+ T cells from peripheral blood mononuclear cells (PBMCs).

The CDR3 loop reads CASSYGTVNDGYTF. CDR3 sequence (DNA): TGTGCCAGCAGTTACGGGACGGTGAATGATGGCTACACCTTC. V usage is TRBV6-5 and J usage is TRBJ1-2, with D perhaps TRBD1 (5 bases). With 2 bases removed from V and 6 bases from J, the gap between germline ends came to 13 bases. In germline, CDR1 is MNHEY, CDR2 SVGAGI. This CDR3 has 14 amino acids.